These T cell receptor beta chains were read from a single sample in a study of CD8 T cells in Susac syndrome. One entry per CDR3 protein, called by TCRdb with MiXCR from the immunoSEQ multiplex PCR reads. The repertoire holds some 150,000 distinct CDR3 sequences, with 95% as singletons. Sequencing was done on a sample of CD8+ T cells from PBMCs. These receptors originate from a human donor with multiple sclerosis. The CDR3 runs from the conserved cysteine through the conserved F or W. The D gene is left open where the match is weak. Clone size appears in some rows only: once, few, many, or a class for an expanded clone.

once	TRBV7-2	.	TRBJ2-1	TGTGCCAGCATCCCCCGGGAAGGTATATTACCCAATGAGCAGTTCTTC	CASIPREGILPNEQFF
.	TRBV19	TRBD1	TRBJ1-1	TGTGCCAGTAGGACAGGGATGGGCACTGAAGCTTTCTTT	CASRTGMGTEAFF
.	TRBV7-9	.	TRBJ1-2	TGTGCCAGCAGCCACACCGGAACAGAAGCTAACTATGGCTACACCTTC	CASSHTGTEANYGYTF
.	TRBV4-1	.	TRBJ1-1	TGCGCCAGCAGCCAAGATCGGGGGGACCCGAACACTGAAGCTTTCTTT	CASSQDRGDPNTEAFF
.	TRBV10-3	.	TRBJ1-1	TGTGCCATCAGTGAGGCGGGAGGGAACACTGAAGCTTTCTTT	CAISEAGGNTEAFF
.	TRBV29-1	.	TRBJ1-1	TGCAGCGTTGGGAATCCCCACCGAATCACTGAAGCTTTCTTT	CSVGNPHRITEAFF
.	TRBV3-1	.	TRBJ2-5	TGTGCCAGCAGCCAAGAGAATCGGGCAGGCCAGTACTTC	CASSQENRAGQYF
.	TRBV3-1	TRBD2	TRBJ2-5	TGTGCCAGCAGCTCTCGGACTAGCGGGCGGAACGTTGAAGAGACCCAGTACTTC	CASSSRTSGRNVEETQYF
.	TRBV4-2	TRBD1	TRBJ1-2	TGTGCCAGCAGCCAACGGCGGACAGGGGAACTGGGCTATGGCTACACCTTC	CASSQRRTGELGYGYTF
.	TRBV12-3/TRBV12-4	TRBD2	TRBJ2-5	TGTGCCAGCAGTTCGGGACTAGCGGGGGGAGAGACCCAGTACTTC	CASSSGLAGGETQYF
.	TRBV11-2	TRBD1	TRBJ2-7	TGTGCCAGCAGCTTAGTTACAGGGGAGCCCTACGAGCAGTACTTC	CASSLVTGEPYEQYF
.	TRBV15	TRBD2	TRBJ2-1	TGTGCCACCAGCAAATCGGGGGGGGCGAACTACAATGAGCAGTTCTTC	CATSKSGGANYNEQFF
.	TRBV19	TRBD1	TRBJ2-5	TGTGCCAGTAGTATAGGAACAGGGGCAACGGAGACCCAGTACTTC	CASSIGTGATETQYF
.	TRBV3-1	.	TRBJ2-7	TGTGCCAGCAGCCAAGATCGGGACGGGTACTACGAGCAGTACTTC	CASSQDRDGYYEQYF
.	TRBV30	.	TRBJ1-1	TGTGCCTGGACACTGACAGGGAACACTGAAGCTTTCTTT	CAWTLTGNTEAFF
.	TRBV5-1	TRBD2	TRBJ2-3	TGCGCCAGCACCACCATGGGACTAGCGGGAAGCACAGATACGCAGTATTTT	CASTTMGLAGSTDTQYF
.	TRBV5-6	.	TRBJ2-1	TGTGCCAGCAGCATCAGGGGTGGGCAGTTCTTC	CASSIRGGQFF
.	TRBV3-1	TRBD2	TRBJ2-5	TGTGCCAGCAGCCAAAGGGATAGCGGGGGCCAAGAGACCCAGTACTTC	CASSQRDSGGQETQYF
.	TRBV30	.	TRBJ2-7	TGTGCCTGGAGTGCGAGCGGACGGTACGAGCAGTACTTC	CAWSASGRYEQYF
.	TRBV9	.	TRBJ1-5	TGTGCCAGCAGCGTTGAGACAGGCGGTCAGCCCCAGCATTTT	CASSVETGGQPQHF
.	TRBV20-1	TRBD1	TRBJ2-7	TGCAGTGCTGAGGACAGGGAAAGAGACTACGAGCAGTACTTC	CSAEDRERDYEQYF
.	TRBV7-2	.	TRBJ2-5	TGTGCCAGCAGCTGGCCGGACCTCCAAGAGACCCAGTACTTC	CASSWPDLQETQYF
.	TRBV6-5	TRBD1	TRBJ1-6	TGTGCCAGCGGACAGGGCCGATATAATTCACCCCTCCACTTT	CASGQGRYNSPLHF
.	TRBV6-5	TRBD2	TRBJ2-5	TGTGCCAGCAGTTACTCGCCAGCGGGGGGGCCTGAGGCGTACCAAGAGACCCAGTACTTC	CASSYSPAGGPEAYQETQYF
.	TRBV3-1	TRBD2	TRBJ2-2	TGTGCCAGCAGCCAATTCACCGGGACTAGTAGGACCGGGGAGCTGTTTTTT	CASSQFTGTSRTGELFF
.	TRBV9	.	TRBJ1-1	TGTGCCAGCAGCGACGGATTCGAAGCTTTCTTT	CASSDGFEAFF
.	TRBV7-9	TRBD1	TRBJ1-1	TGTGCCAGCAGCTTAGCGCAAGGGGGCCACACTGAAGCTTTCTTT	CASSLAQGGHTEAFF
once	TRBV20-1	.	TRBJ2-7	TGCAGTGCTAGAGATTCATTGATGAACTACGAGCAGTACTTC	CSARDSLMNYEQYF
.	TRBV4-1	TRBD1	TRBJ2-5	TGCGCCAGCAGCCAAGTTGGGTCAGGGGGAGAGACCCAGTACTTC	CASSQVGSGGETQYF
.	TRBV9	.	TRBJ2-5	TGTGCCAGCAGCCCCACGGGGGCCCAAGAGACCCAGTACTTC	CASSPTGAQETQYF
.	TRBV2	TRBD1	TRBJ1-4	TGTGCCAGCAGCCAGGAGGACAGGGATTTCGAAAAACTGTTTTTT	CASSQEDRDFEKLFF
.	TRBV29-1	TRBD1	TRBJ2-1	TGCAGCGTTGCCCCTCCCGGGACAGGGTTCTACAATGAGCAGTTCTTC	CSVAPPGTGFYNEQFF
.	TRBV29-1	.	TRBJ2-7	TGCAGCGCTTTTTCCGGGAGCTCCTACGAGCAGTACTTC	CSAFSGSSYEQYF
.	TRBV5-6	.	TRBJ2-7	TGTGCCAGCAGCTTCGGTGGGGGATCCTCCTACGAGCAGTACTTC	CASSFGGGSSYEQYF
once	TRBV12-3/TRBV12-4	.	TRBJ2-5	TGTGCCAGCAGCCGGACAGCGGAGACCCAGTACTTC	CASSRTAETQYF
.	TRBV20-1	.	TRBJ2-5	TGCAGTGCCACGCCGGAGACCCAGTACTTC	CSATPETQYF
.	TRBV7-9	TRBD2	TRBJ2-1	TGTGCCAGCAGCCCACCGGGGGGGAATGAGCAGTTCTTC	CASSPPGGNEQFF
.	TRBV20-1	.	TRBJ2-7	TGCAGTGCTAGACAGACCCCGTACGAGCAGTACTTC	CSARQTPYEQYF
.	TRBV29-1	.	TRBJ2-7	TGCAGCGTTGAGAGTCAGGGCTTGTTCTACGAGCAGTACTTC	CSVESQGLFYEQYF
.	TRBV4-2	TRBD2	TRBJ2-5	TGTGCCAGCAGCCAAGTAGGAGCGGGGGAACAAGAGACCCAGTACTTC	CASSQVGAGEQETQYF
.	TRBV7-9	.	TRBJ2-4	TGTGCCAGCAGCGCCGACAGGGAGGACATTCAGTACTTC	CASSADREDIQYF
.	TRBV28	TRBD1	TRBJ1-2	TGTGCCAGCAGTCCCTCAGACAGGGGCCGTGGCTACACCTTC	CASSPSDRGRGYTF
.	TRBV15	.	TRBJ1-2	TGTGCCACCAGCAGAGTGAAGGAGATACAGGATGGCTACACCTTC	CATSRVKEIQDGYTF
.	TRBV13	.	TRBJ1-1	TGTGCCAGCAGCTTAGAGTTGAAGGACACTGAAGCTTTCTTT	CASSLELKDTEAFF
.	TRBV6-5	TRBD1	TRBJ2-1	TGTGCCGTCGGGACAGGGCCATACAATGAGCAGTTCTTC	CAVGTGPYNEQFF
once	TRBV27	.	TRBJ1-3	TGTGCCAGCAGCTATGACATCTCTGGAAACACCATATATTTT	CASSYDISGNTIYF
.	TRBV20-1	.	TRBJ2-3	TGCAGTGCTAGTGGGATAGTGGGGGGCCGGCGGACAGATACGCAGTATTTT	CSASGIVGGRRTDTQYF
.	TRBV20-1	.	TRBJ1-2	TGCAGTGCTAGCTCAAGGGAGGTGGGCAACTATGGCTACACCTTC	CSASSREVGNYGYTF
.	TRBV9	TRBD1	TRBJ1-2	TGTGCCAGCAGCGGGCTAGAAACAGGGGGCTATGGCTACACCTTC	CASSGLETGGYGYTF
.	TRBV30	.	TRBJ2-3	TGTGCCTATTGGAGGGGGGAGACTGCTAGCACAGATACGCAGTATTTT	CAYWRGETASTDTQYF
.	TRBV19	TRBD1	TRBJ2-5	TGTGCCAGTACCACGACAGGGGGAGAGACCCAGTACTTC	CASTTTGGETQYF
.	TRBV7-8	.	TRBJ1-5	TGTGCCAGCACTCCAGGAGGGGGGAGCAATCAGCCCCAGCATTTT	CASTPGGGSNQPQHF
.	TRBV9	.	TRBJ2-1	TGTGCCAGCAGCGTAGAAGGTGGAGCTCTGGATGAGCAGTTCTTC	CASSVEGGALDEQFF
.	TRBV7-9	.	TRBJ1-1	TGTGCCAGCAGGCCCGAGATGGTTACTGAAGCTTTCTTT	CASRPEMVTEAFF
.	TRBV12-5	.	TRBJ1-5	TGTGCTAGTGGTTTGGCGCTACTAGACCCGGCGGAGCAGCCCCAGCATTTT	CASGLALLDPAEQPQHF